This T cell receptor (beta chain) was recovered during a study of OX40 agonist ivuxolimab in advanced cancers. Overall study context: Males comprised 70% to 85% of the group, whose mean age was approximately 60 years (range 23 to 79).

CDR1 and CDR2 (germline): KGHSH, LQKENI. The CDR3 length is 16 residues. V lost 2 bases to trimming and J lost 2 bases, with 14 bases between them. It was autoimmune disease history or systemic immunosuppression that excluded patients. Baseline, cycle 4 day 1, and cycle 7 day 1 were the blood sampling points. The protocol was immunoSEQ multiplex PCR, while the TCRdb copy is restricted to in-frame clones and leaves out a portion. The sample lists some 40,000 clones; roughly 84% were seen once. This clone was counted once. This rearrangement joins TRBV18 to TRBJ2-3; the D gene could be TRBD1 or TRBD2 (6 bases each). Sequenced material: CD4+ or CD8+ T cells sorted from blood, taken in a trial of the OX40 agonist ivuxolimab. This clonotype originated in an adult with an advanced solid tumor such as melanoma, head and neck, liver or kidney cancer. CDR3 bases: TGTGCCAGCTCACCAAGGCAGGGGACTCCCACAGATACGCAGTATTTT. Amino acid sequence: CASSPRQGTPTDTQYF.